This passage covers 28 T cell receptor beta chains from one sample sequenced in a study of blood T cell repertoires in COVID-19. Produced via immunoSEQ multiplex PCR; TCRdb's table is partial and in-frame only. The table has over 250,000 clones, approximately 88% seen once. The sequencing input was peripheral blood. The receptors here all came from a human donor with COVID-19, enrolled during active disease. The donor label of this sample is uncertain.

The rearrangement uses TRBV28 and TRBJ2-7, with 11 nucleotides matching TRBD2. Germline trimming cut 5 bases from V and 6 bases from J; bases unmatched to any gene: 9. CDR3 length equals 15 residues. The germline CDR1 and CDR2 sequences are MDHEN and SYDVKM. The CDR3 DNA sequence: TGTGCCAGCAGTCTAAATAGCGGGAGGGCCTCCGAGCAGTACTTC. Amino acid sequence: CASSLNSGRASEQYF.

This chain joins TRBV9 and TRBJ2-3, with 10 nucleotides matching TRBD2. This CDR3 contains 15 residues. With 0 bases clipped from V and 7 bases from J, the junction kept 5 bases outside the gene matches. Germline CDR1 and CDR2: SGDLS and YYNGEE. CDR3 nucleotides: TGTGCCAGCAGCGTAGAGGCTAGCGGGAGAAATACGCAGTATTTT. This sequence encodes CASSVEASGRNTQYF.

This chain joins TRBV10-3 and TRBJ2-1, with 7 bases fitting TRBD2. V shed 4 bases, J shed 6 bases, and the junction held 12 bases outside the gene matches. This CDR3 region has 16 residues. CDR1 and CDR2 from the germline V gene are ENHRY and SYGVKD. CDR3 region: CAISVGGRPVINEQFF. DNA for the CDR3: TGTGCCATCAGTGTTGGCGGGAGACCCGTCATCAATGAGCAGTTCTTC.

The chain joins TRBV28 to TRBJ1-4; TRBD1 is a possible D gene (5 bases). Per the germline V gene, CDR1 is MDHEN and CDR2 is SYDVKM. Trimming cost V 0 bases and J 3 bases, with 11 bases left between them. This CDR3 is built from 16 residues. Written as DNA, the CDR3 is TGTGCCAGCAGTTTATGGAGTGTAGGGGCTAATGAAAAACTGTTTTTT. Protein: CASSLWSVGANEKLFF. The complete variable domain, with remaining parts taken from reference TRBV28 and TRBJ1-4, reads DVKVTQSSRYLVKRTGEKVFLECVQDMDHENMFWYRQDPGLGLRLIYFSYDVKMKEKGDIPEGYSVSREKKERFSLILESASTNQTSMYLCASSLWSVGANEKLFFGSGTQLSVL.

The V and J genes are TRBV3-1 (or the pseudogene TRBV3-2) and TRBJ1-2; D remains unclear. This CDR3 has 14 amino acids. Germline loops: CDR1 LGHDT, CDR2 YNNKEL (reference sequence). V dropped 5 bases and J dropped 1 base, with 11 bases sitting between them. The CDR3 loop reads CASSSGRVNYGYTF. The CDR3 nucleotides are TGTGCCAGCAGCAGCGGACGGGTTAACTATGGCTACACCTTC.

The V call is TRBV7-9, the J call TRBJ2-1; TRBD2 matches 10 bases. CDR1 and CDR2 from the germline V gene are SEHNR and FQNEAQ (reference sequence). V was pared by 1 base and J by 4 bases, with 7 bases of the junction left unmatched. There are 17 residues in the CDR3. The CDR3 spells CASSLVGVAGGYNEQFF. For the CDR3, the DNA is TGTGCCAGCAGCTTAGTCGGGGTAGCGGGAGGTTACAATGAGCAGTTCTTC.

This clone has just one count. The chain uses TRBV11-2 and TRBJ2-7; possible D gene TRBD2, 5 bases. The CDR3 is made up of 13 amino acids. The germline V gene has CDR1 SGHAT and CDR2 FQNNGV. The ends were cut back, 5 bases at V and 7 bases at J, with 15 bases in the middle. The DNA of the CDR3 is TGTGCCAGCAGCCCAATGAGGGTCGGGGAGCAGTACTTC. Translation: CASSPMRVGEQYF.

The chain recombines TRBV7-2 with TRBJ1-6; a possible D gene is TRBD1 (6 bases). V was clipped by 4 bases and J by 10 bases, with 23 bases between them. Germline V CDR1 and CDR2: SGHTA, FQGNSA. The CDR3 loop spans 17 amino acids. The CDR3 coding sequence is TGTGCCAGCAGCTCGGGCCGTCAGGGGACCCTCAGGTCACCCCTCCACTTT. It is translated as CASSSGRQGTLRSPLHF.

The genes are TRBV7-3 and TRBJ1-2; TRBD1 agrees at 12 bases. The CDR3 runs to 14 residues. Trimming took 5 bases from V and 7 from J; bases not matched to a gene: 5. Germline-derived CDR1 and CDR2 are SGHTA and FQGTGA. The CDR3 protein is CASSPGQGASGYTF. CDR3 nucleotides: TGTGCCAGCAGCCCGGGACAGGGGGCGTCTGGCTACACCTTC.

The chain combines TRBV28 with TRBJ2-3, with D perhaps TRBD2 (6 bases). CDR1 is MDHEN and CDR2 is SYDVKM in the germline V gene. The CDR3 has 15 residues. The V and J ends lost 5 bases and 3 bases respectively, with 15 bases between them. CDR3: CASSGGSGVTDTQYF. For the CDR3, the DNA is TGTGCCAGCAGTGGGGGGAGTGGGGTTACAGATACGCAGTATTTT.

The chain combines TRBV6-4 with TRBJ2-7, with 8 positions matching TRBD1. CDR1 and CDR2 from the germline V gene are MRHNA and SNTAGT. The V and J ends lost 4 bases and 2 bases, in that order; junction bases with no gene match: 7. This CDR3 has 15 residues. The CDR3 DNA is TGTGCCAGCAGTGTCCAGGGGGCAGGGCCCTACGAGCAGTACTTC. It translates to CASSVQGAGPYEQYF.

This clone came up a few times. The chain couples TRBV5-6 to TRBJ2-2, with 9 nucleotides matching TRBD1. J gave up 9 bases and V 5 bases, and 5 bases lay outside the gene matches. The CDR3 consists of 13 residues. Germline CDR1 is SGHDT and CDR2 is YYEEEE. CDR3 protein: CASSSTGGRELFF. CDR3 DNA sequence: TGTGCCAGCAGTTCTACAGGGGGCCGGGAGCTGTTTTTT. Together with reference TRBV5-6 and TRBJ2-2, the CDR3 gives the full variable domain: DAGVTQSPTHLIKTRGQQVTLRCSPKSGHDTVSWYQQALGQGPQFIFQYYEEEERQRGNFPDRFSGHQFPNYSSELNVNALLLGDSALYLCASSSTGGRELFFGEGSRLTVL.

This clone was counted a single time. The chain joins TRBV11-2 to TRBJ1-6; D is perhaps TRBD1 (6 bases). V dropped 3 bases and J dropped 6 bases, with 9 bases sitting between them. CDR1 is SGHAT, CDR2 FQNNGV, per germline. CDR3 size: 14 residues. The CDR3 DNA reads TGTGCCAGCAGCTTGGGGGGGGCTAATTCACCCCTCCACTTT. Its translation: CASSLGGANSPLHF.

On this clone itself: The same CDR3 is also encoded by other DNA sequences in this sample. This rearrangement joins TRBV28 to TRBJ2-1; D is undetermined. This CDR3 has 11 residues. The germline V gene encodes CDR1 MDHEN and CDR2 SYDVKM. With 3 bases removed from V and 6 bases from J, the gap between germline ends came to 3 bases. CDR3 sequence: CASSFSNEQFF. CDR3 bases: TGTGCCAGCAGTTTCAGCAATGAGCAGTTCTTC.

V and J are TRBV9 and TRBJ1-4; possible D gene TRBD1, 6 bases. This CDR3 is 15 amino acids long. From germline, CDR1 is SGDLS and CDR2 YYNGEE. V lost 0 bases and J 3 bases, leaving 9 bases between the germline ends. The CDR3 spells CASSVAQGSNEKLFF. For the CDR3, the DNA is TGTGCCAGCAGCGTAGCACAGGGTTCTAATGAAAAACTGTTTTTT.

This clone has only a few counts. DNA of the CDR3: TGTGCCAGCAGCTTGGCGGTAGCGGGATCCTACGAGCAGTACTTC. This translates into CASSLAVAGSYEQYF. The chain has TRBV5-6 and TRBJ2-7, with 8 bases lining up with TRBD2. The CDR3 length is 15 residues. With V trimmed by 0 bases and J by 1 base, 3 bases remained unmatched. Germline CDR1 and CDR2: SGHDT and YYEEEE.

The rearrangement uses TRBV5-6 and TRBJ2-2, with D hard to call. V was trimmed by 4 bases and J by 6 bases, leaving 10 bases between them. Germline V gene sequence: CDR1 SGHDT, CDR2 YYEEEE. The CDR3 spans 13 residues. This CDR3 reads CASSRPVAGELFF. CDR3 DNA: TGTGCCAGCAGCCGTCCCGTCGCCGGGGAGCTGTTTTTT.

V gene TRBV11-3 combines with J gene TRBJ1-1; D is unclear. Germline CDR1 reads SGHNT; CDR2 reads YENEEA. The CDR3 extends over 13 amino acids. V was trimmed by 1 base and J by 3 bases, leaving 6 bases between them. The CDR3 sequence: CASSLGGDTEAFF. The CDR3 DNA reads TGTGCCAGCAGCTTAGGAGGAGACACTGAAGCTTTCTTT.

The CDR3 DNA sequence: TGTGCCAGTAGTAACTTCCGGACCCCCCGGGATATGAACACTGAAGCTTTCTTT. Translation: CASSNFRTPRDMNTEAFF. The rearrangement uses TRBV19 and TRBJ1-1; no clear D gene. Trimming took off 4 bases at V and 0 bases at J, with 21 bases between the two ends. In germline, CDR1 is LNHDA, CDR2 SQIVND (reference sequence). The CDR3 spans 18 residues.

The chain uses TRBV23-1 and TRBJ2-7; D is uncertain. TRBV23-1 carries the ORF label, with uncertain function. Trimming removed 0 bases at V and 1 base at J, with 7 bases between. This CDR3 region has 14 residues. Here the CDR3 reads CASSQSERSYEQYF. Written as DNA, the CDR3 is TGCGCCAGCAGTCAATCGGAGCGATCCTACGAGCAGTACTTC.

This chain uses TRBV11-2 with TRBJ2-2; 12 bases agree with TRBD2. The germline gives CDR1 SGHAT, CDR2 FQNNGV. Germline trimming cut 5 bases from V and 3 bases from J; bases unmatched to any gene: 7. The length of the CDR3 is 17 residues. The CDR3 reads CASSRVGTSGHTGELFF. The CDR3 DNA follows: TGTGCCAGCAGCCGTGTCGGGACTAGCGGGCACACCGGGGAGCTGTTTTTT. The full variable domain, completed using reference TRBV11-2 and TRBJ2-2, is EAGVAQSPRYKIIEKRQSVAFWCNPISGHATLYWYQQILGQGPKLLIQFQNNGVVDDSQLPKDRFSAERLKGVDSTLKIQPAKLEDSAVYLCASSRVGTSGHTGELFFGEGSRLTVL.

The chain employs TRBV7-2 and TRBJ1-5; 11 bases map to TRBD1. The V gene's germline CDR1 is SGHTA and CDR2 FQGNSA. V dropped 5 bases and J dropped 5; count of bases not matched to a gene: 5. The length of the CDR3 is 15 residues. CDR3 in amino acids: CASSQRTGGDQPQHF. The CDR3 DNA sequence: TGTGCCAGCAGCCAGCGGACAGGGGGCGATCAGCCCCAGCATTTT.

Comment on this clone: The identical CDR3 is also encoded by other nucleotide sequences in the sample. This chain uses TRBV11-2 with TRBJ2-1; tentative D call: TRBD2 (6 bases). Germline loops: CDR1 SGHAT, CDR2 FQNNGV. V was clipped by 1 base and J by 1 base, with 8 bases between them. This CDR3 is built from 15 residues. CDR3: CASSLASGSYNEQFF. As DNA, the CDR3 is TGTGCCAGCAGCTTAGCCAGCGGGTCCTACAATGAGCAGTTCTTC.

The chain recombines TRBV19 with TRBJ1-5, with TRBD1 matching 10 bases. CDR1 and CDR2 from the germline V gene are LNHDA and SQIVND (reference sequence). This CDR3 is 16 amino acids long. V trimming: 5 bases; J trimming: 7 bases; junction bases outside the gene matches: 11. The CDR3 nucleotides are TGTGCCAGTAGTCGAGCGACAGGGGGCGGATGGCAGCCCCAGCATTTT. Protein sequence: CASSRATGGGWQPQHF.

The chain is built from TRBV12-3 or TRBV12-4 and TRBJ1-2; D is ambiguous. V was pared by 7 bases and J by 8 bases, with 17 bases between. The CDR3 sequence is 13 residues long. The CDR3 loop is CASTEGFYEGYTF. The CDR3 nucleotides read TGTGCCAGCACCGAGGGTTTTTATGAGGGCTACACCTTC.

The genes are TRBV15 and TRBJ1-1; D ambiguous. Germline values: CDR1 LNHNV, CDR2 YYDKDF (reference sequence). This CDR3 comprises 15 residues. Between the trimmed V and J ends, which lost 0 bases and 0 bases, there was a span of 8 bases. In nucleotides, the CDR3 is TGTGCCACCAGCAGAGATCTACAGCTGAACACTGAAGCTTTCTTT. Translation: CATSRDLQLNTEAFF.

This chain uses TRBV7-2 with TRBJ2-2; D is ambiguous. The ends were cut back, 1 base at V and 7 bases at J, with 10 bases in the middle. This CDR3 has 14 amino acids. Per the germline V gene, CDR1 is SGHTA and CDR2 is FQGNSA. The CDR3 sequence is CASSLGIAYGELFF. The CDR3 region has the DNA TGTGCCAGCAGCTTAGGCATCGCCTACGGGGAGCTGTTTTTT. The full variable domain, completed using reference TRBV7-2 and TRBJ2-2, is GAGVSQSPSNKVTEKGKDVELRCDPISGHTALYWYRQSLGQGLEFLIYFQGNSAPDKSGLPSDRFSAERTGGSVSTLTIQRTQQEDSAVYLCASSLGIAYGELFFGEGSRLTVL.

The gene calls are TRBV5-4 and TRBJ2-5; D gene unclear. This CDR3 has 11 residues. The ends were cut back, 4 bases at V and 7 bases at J, with 8 bases in the middle. Germline CDR1 is SGHNT and CDR2 is YYREEE (reference sequence). The CDR3 coding sequence is TGTGCCAGCAGCGACCCGGGGACCCAGTACTTC. This sequence encodes CASSDPGTQYF.